One T cell receptor beta chain is described in this entry. Clones were sequenced by immunoSEQ multiplex PCR, and TCRdb holds only the in-frame ones, with some missing. The sample contains roughly 200,000 clones, around 80% of which appear only once. This specimen belongs to a study of blood T cell repertoires in COVID-19. The CDR3 is 15 residues long. The V gene's germline CDR1 is LGHNA and CDR2 YNFKEQ. V lost 6 bases, J lost 0 bases, and 13 bases lay in between. What was sequenced was peripheral blood. The source of this sequence is an older woman with acute or convalescent COVID-19. The rearrangement joins TRBV4-2 to TRBJ2-3, with D tentatively TRBD2 (7 bases). Written as DNA, the CDR3 is TGTGCCAGCAGACAGGGACTAACTAGCACAGATACGCAGTATTTT. Protein product: CASRQGLTSTDTQYF.